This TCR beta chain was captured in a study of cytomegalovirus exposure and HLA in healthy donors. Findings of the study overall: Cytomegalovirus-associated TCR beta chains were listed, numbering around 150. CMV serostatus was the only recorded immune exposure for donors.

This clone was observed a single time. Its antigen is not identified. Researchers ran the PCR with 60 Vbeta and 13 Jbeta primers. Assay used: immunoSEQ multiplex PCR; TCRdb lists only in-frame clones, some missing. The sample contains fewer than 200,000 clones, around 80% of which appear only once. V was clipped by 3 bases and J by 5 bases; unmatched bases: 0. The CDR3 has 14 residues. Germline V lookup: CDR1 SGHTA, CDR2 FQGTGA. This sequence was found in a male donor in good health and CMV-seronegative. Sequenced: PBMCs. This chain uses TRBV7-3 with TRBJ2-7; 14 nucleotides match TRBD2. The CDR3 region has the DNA TGTGCCAGCAGCTTGGGACTAGCGGGGGACGAGCAGTACTTC. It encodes CASSLGLAGDEQYF.